This T cell receptor beta chain appears in the sequencing data of a study of blood T cell repertoires in COVID-19. Source study methods: How many nucleated cells were present was estimated from reference gene primer amplification. Method: immunoSEQ multiplex PCR; TCRdb's copy keeps in-frame clones and lacks some. That table supplies the V and J calls and clone size; D and trimming were determined from the DNA. The table includes roughly 280,000 clones, around 87% detected once. The CDR3 covers 15 residues. Trimming stripped 0 bases from V and 4 bases from J, with 13 bases between. Germline V lookup: CDR1 SGHRS, CDR2 YFSETQ.

Material: PBMCs or T cells enriched from blood (not recorded which). The clonotype comes from a woman aged 18-30 years who had recovered from COVID-19. The V call is TRBV5-1, the J call TRBJ1-1, with TRBD1 as a possible D gene (5 bases). In DNA form, the CDR3 reads TGCGCCAGCAGCTTGGTGGCAGGGAGGAGCACTGAAGCTTTCTTT. Amino acid sequence: CASSLVAGRSTEAFF.